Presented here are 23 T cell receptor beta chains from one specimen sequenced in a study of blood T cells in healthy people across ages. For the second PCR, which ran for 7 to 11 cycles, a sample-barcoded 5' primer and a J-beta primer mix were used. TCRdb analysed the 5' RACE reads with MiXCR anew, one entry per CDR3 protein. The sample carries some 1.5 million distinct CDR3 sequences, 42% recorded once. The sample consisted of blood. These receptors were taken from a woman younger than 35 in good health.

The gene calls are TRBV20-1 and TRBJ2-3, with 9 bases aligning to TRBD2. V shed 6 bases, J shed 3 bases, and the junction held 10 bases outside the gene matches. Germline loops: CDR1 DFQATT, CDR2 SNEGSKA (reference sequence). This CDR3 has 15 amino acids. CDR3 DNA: TGCAGTGCCTCGCGATCCGGACTAGCGACAGATACGCAGTATTTT. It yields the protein CSASRSGLATDTQYF.

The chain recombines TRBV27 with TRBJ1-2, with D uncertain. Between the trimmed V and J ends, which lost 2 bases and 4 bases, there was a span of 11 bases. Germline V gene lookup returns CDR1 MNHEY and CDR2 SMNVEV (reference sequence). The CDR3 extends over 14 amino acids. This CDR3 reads CASSLAHQAYGYTF. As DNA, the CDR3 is TGTGCCAGCAGTTTAGCCCACCAGGCCTATGGCTACACCTTC.

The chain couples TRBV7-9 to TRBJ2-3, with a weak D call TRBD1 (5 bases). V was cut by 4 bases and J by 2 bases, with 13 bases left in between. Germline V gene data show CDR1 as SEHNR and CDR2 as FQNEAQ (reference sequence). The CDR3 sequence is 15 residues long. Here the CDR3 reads CASSSTTAYTDTQYF. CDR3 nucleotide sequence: TGTGCCAGCAGCTCGACGACAGCTTACACAGATACGCAGTATTTT.

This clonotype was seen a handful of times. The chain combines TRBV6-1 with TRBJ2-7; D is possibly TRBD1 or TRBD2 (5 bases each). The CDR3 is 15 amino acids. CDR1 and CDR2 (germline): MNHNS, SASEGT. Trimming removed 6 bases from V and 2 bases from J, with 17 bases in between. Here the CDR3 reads CASRGGARRTYEQYF. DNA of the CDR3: TGTGCCAGCAGAGGTGGGGCCAGGAGGACCTACGAGCAGTACTTC.

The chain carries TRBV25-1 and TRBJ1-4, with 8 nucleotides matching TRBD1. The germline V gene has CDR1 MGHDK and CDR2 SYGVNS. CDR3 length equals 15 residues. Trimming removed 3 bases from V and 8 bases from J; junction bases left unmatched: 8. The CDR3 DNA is TGTGCCAGCAGTGACGACAGGGGCGGAGGGGAAAAACTGTTTTTT. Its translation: CASSDDRGGGEKLFF.

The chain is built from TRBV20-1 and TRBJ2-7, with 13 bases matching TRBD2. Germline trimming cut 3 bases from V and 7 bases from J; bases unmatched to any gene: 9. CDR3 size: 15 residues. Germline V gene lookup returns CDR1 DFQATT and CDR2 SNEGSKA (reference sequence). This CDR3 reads CSASAPGLAGQEQYF. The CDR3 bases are TGCAGTGCTAGCGCTCCGGGACTAGCGGGGCAAGAGCAGTACTTC.

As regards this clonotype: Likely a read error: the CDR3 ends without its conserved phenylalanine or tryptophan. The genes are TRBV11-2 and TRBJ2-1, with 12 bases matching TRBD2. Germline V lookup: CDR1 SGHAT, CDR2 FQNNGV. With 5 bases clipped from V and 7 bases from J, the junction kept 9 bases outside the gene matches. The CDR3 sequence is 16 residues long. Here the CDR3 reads CASSLSSGGAVNEQFL. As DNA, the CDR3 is TGTGCCAGCAGCCTTTCTAGCGGGGGGGCCGTAAATGAGCAGTTCTTG.

CDR3 DNA sequence: TGCGCCAGCAGCTTAGGGGCAAGAACGAACACCGGGGAGCTGTTTTTT. Amino acid sequence: CASSLGARTNTGELFF. The chain recombines TRBV5-1 with TRBJ2-2; a weak D match, TRBD1 (5 bases). The germline gives CDR1 SGHRS, CDR2 YFSETQ. V was pared by 2 bases and J by 0 bases, with 11 bases between. CDR3 length: 16 residues.

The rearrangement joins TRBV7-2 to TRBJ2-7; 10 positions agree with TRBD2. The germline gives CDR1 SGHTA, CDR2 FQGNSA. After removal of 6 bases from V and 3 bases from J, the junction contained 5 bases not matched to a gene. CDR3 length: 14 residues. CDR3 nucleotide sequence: TGTGCCAGCAGGCCGGGACTAGCGTTCTACGAGCAGTACTTC. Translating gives CASRPGLAFYEQYF.

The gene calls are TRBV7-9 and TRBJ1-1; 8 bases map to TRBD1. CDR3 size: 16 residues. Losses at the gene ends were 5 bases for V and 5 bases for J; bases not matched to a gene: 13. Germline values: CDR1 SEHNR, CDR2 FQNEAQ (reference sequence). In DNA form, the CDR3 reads TGTGCCAGCAGCGAATTTGGACAAAGACAGGGGACTGAAGCTTTCTTT. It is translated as CASSEFGQRQGTEAFF.

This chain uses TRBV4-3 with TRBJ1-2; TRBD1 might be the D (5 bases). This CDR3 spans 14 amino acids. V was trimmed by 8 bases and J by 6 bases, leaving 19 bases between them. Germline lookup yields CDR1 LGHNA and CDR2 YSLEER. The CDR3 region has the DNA TGCGCCAGCCGGGAGAAGGGGCGACTTGATGGCTACACCTTC. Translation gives CASREKGRLDGYTF.

This CDR3 reads CARGSTSGAPDTQYF. CDR3 sequence (DNA): TGTGCCAGGGGTTCGACTAGCGGGGCCCCAGATACGCAGTATTTT. The rearrangement links TRBV2 to TRBJ2-3; 11 bases align to TRBD2. Trimming cost V 9 bases and J 4 bases; bases outside gene matches: 9. CDR3 length: 15 amino acids. Germline-derived CDR1 and CDR2 are SNHLY and FYNNEI.

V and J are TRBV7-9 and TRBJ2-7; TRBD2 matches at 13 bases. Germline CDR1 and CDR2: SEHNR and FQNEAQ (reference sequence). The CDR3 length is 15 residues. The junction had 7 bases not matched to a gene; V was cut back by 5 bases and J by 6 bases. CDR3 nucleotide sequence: TGTGCCAGCAGCCCTACTAGCGGGGGGGCTTCCGAGCAGTACTTC. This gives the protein CASSPTSGGASEQYF.

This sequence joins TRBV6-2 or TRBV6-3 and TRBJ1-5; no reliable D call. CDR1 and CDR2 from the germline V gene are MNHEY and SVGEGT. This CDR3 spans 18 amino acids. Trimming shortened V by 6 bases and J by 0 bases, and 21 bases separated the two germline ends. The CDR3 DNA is TGTGCCAGCAGCTACCAAAAGGGCCAATTGTATAGCAATCAGCCCCAGCATTTT. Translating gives CASSYQKGQLYSNQPQHF.

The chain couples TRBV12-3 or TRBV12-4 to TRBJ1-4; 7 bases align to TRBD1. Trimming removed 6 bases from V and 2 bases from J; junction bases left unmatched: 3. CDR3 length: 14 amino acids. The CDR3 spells CASSHRGTNEKLFF. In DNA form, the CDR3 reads TGTGCCAGCAGCCACAGGGGTACTAATGAAAAACTGTTTTTT.

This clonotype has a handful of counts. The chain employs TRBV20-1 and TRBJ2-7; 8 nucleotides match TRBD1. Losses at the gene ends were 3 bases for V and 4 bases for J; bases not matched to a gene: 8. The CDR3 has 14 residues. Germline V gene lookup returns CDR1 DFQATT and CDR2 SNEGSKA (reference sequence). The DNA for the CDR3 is TGCAGTGCTAGTTTGACAGGGGCTAGATACGAGCAGTACTTC. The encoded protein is CSASLTGARYEQYF.

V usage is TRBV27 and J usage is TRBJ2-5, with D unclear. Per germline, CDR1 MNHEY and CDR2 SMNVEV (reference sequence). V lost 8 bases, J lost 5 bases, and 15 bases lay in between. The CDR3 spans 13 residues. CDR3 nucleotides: TGTGCCAGCGTGGGCCACACCATTGAGACCCAGTACTTC. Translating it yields CASVGHTIETQYF.

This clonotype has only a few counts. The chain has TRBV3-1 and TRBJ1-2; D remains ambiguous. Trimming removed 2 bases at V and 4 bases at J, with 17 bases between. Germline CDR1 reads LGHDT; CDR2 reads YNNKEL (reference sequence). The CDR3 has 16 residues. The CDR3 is CASSQQRTYGSYGYTF. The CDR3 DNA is TGTGCCAGCAGCCAACAAAGGACCTACGGGAGCTATGGCTACACCTTC. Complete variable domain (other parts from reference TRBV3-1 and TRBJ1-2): DTAVSQTPKYLVTQMGNDKSIKCEQNLGHDTMYWYKQDSKKFLKIMFSYNNKELIINETVPNRFSPKSPDKAHLNLHINSLELGDSAVYFCASSQQRTYGSYGYTFGSGTRLTVV.

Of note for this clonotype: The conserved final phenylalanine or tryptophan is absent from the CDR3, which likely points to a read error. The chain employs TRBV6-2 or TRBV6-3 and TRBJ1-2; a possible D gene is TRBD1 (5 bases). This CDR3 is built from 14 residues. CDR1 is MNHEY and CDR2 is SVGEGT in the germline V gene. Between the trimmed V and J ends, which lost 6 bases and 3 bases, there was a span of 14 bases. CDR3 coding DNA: TGTGCCAGCAGATACCCGGGGCCCTACTATGGCTACACCCTC. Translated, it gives CASRYPGPYYGYTL.

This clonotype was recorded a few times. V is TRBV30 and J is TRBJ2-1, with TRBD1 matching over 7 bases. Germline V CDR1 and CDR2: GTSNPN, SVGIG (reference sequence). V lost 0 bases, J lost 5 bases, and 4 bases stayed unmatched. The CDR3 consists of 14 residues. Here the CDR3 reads CAWSVGTANNEQFF. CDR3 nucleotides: TGTGCCTGGAGTGTAGGGACAGCGAACAATGAGCAGTTCTTC.

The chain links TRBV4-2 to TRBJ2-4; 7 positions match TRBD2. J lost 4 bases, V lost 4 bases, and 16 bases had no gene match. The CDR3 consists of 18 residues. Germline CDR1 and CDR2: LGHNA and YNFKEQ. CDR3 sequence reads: CASSPEAAPSGHKNIQYF. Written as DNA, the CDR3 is TGTGCCAGCAGCCCCGAAGCAGCACCTAGCGGACATAAAAACATTCAGTACTTC.

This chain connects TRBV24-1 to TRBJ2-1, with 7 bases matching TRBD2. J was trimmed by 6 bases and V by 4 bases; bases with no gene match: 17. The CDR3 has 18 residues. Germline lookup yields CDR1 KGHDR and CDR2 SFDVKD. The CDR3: CATSEVITGTIPCNEQFF. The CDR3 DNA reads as TGTGCCACCAGTGAGGTGATTACCGGGACTATACCCTGCAATGAGCAGTTCTTC.

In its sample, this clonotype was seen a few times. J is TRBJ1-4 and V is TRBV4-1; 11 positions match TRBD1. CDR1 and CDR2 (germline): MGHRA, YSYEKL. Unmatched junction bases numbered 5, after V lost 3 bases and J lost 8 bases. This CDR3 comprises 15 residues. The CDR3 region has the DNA TGCGCCAGCAGCCAGCCGGGACAGGGGGTCGAAAAACTGTTTTTT. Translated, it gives CASSQPGQGVEKLFF.